Here is one T cell receptor (beta chain) with its context. The data originate from a study of blood T cell repertoires in COVID-19. Across the study: Both acute and convalescent COVID-19 samples were obtained from the United States, Italy and Spain. From T cells, B-cell-depleted T cells, or PBMCs came the material, which was cDNA or gDNA.

Authors' analysis steps: Reference gene primer amplification in the assay estimated nucleated cell counts. Some clones are missing from TCRdb's copy, which holds only in-frame ones; the method was immunoSEQ multiplex PCR. V, J and clone size were drawn from that table, and D and trimming were deduced from the DNA. Among roughly 130,000 clones, 70% to 90% were seen once, and the ten largest hold almost 4.5%. The CDR3 extends over 14 amino acids. Germline CDR1 reads MNHNY; CDR2 reads SVGAGI (reference sequence). Trimming cost V 2 bases and J 4 bases, with 11 bases left between them. The specimen sequenced was peripheral blood. The TCR sequence derives from a man aged 35 to 55 with acute or convalescent COVID-19. The V and J genes are TRBV6-6 and TRBJ1-1; D remains unclear. CDR3 sequence reads: CASSYGTRSTEAFF. In nucleotides, the CDR3 is TGTGCCAGCAGTTACGGAACGAGGAGCACTGAAGCTTTCTTT.